Shown below are 16 T cell receptor beta chains from a single sample sequenced in a study of CXCR3-negative and CXCR3-positive naive CD8 T cells. TRB cDNA libraries were made by UMI-labeled 5' RACE. TCRdb reprocessed the 5' RACE reads and reports one entry per CDR3 protein, with no DNA. This sample lists some 40,000 distinct CDR3 sequences; its ten largest clones have roughly 8%. Input material: memory CD8+ T cells from blood. The receptors were gathered from a human donor in good health. Some clones in this sample may be carry-over from other donors' samples.

The chain is built from TRBV7-9 and TRBJ2-5; TCRdb proposes TRBD2, but this gene call is untestable without DNA. Germline CDR1 and CDR2: SEHNR and FQNEAQ (reference sequence). The CDR3 is made up of 15 amino acids. The CDR3 sequence: CASSSHGGAGETQYF.

V and J are TRBV27 and TRBJ2-7; TCRdb's D call, TRBD1, is unchecked because there is no DNA. The germline V gene encodes CDR1 MNHEY and CDR2 SMNVEV (reference sequence). The length of the CDR3 is 17 residues. This CDR3 reads CASSLRQGQGYSYEQYF.

CDR3 amino acids: CASSPTSGGAGKGYEQYF. The rearrangement links TRBV12-3 or TRBV12-4 to TRBJ2-7; lacking DNA, the TRBD2 call made by TCRdb goes unchecked. The CDR3 extends over 18 amino acids.

The chain uses TRBV7-6 and TRBJ1-1; TCRdb gives TRBD1 as the D gene, but with no DNA this cannot be confirmed. Germline assignment: CDR1 SGHVS and CDR2 FNYEAQ. The CDR3 spans 17 residues. The CDR3 is CASSPLGGGLENTEAFF.

The J gene is TRBJ2-3, the V gene TRBV25-1; TCRdb names TRBD2, which stays unverified in the absence of DNA. The CDR3 consists of 17 residues. Germline CDR1 is MGHDK and CDR2 is SYGVNS. The CDR3 sequence is CASSAPWDLWSTDTQYF.

The chain is built from TRBV14 and TRBJ2-1. Per the germline V gene, CDR1 is SGHDN and CDR2 is FVKESK. CDR3 size: 13 residues. The CDR3 reads CASSLSQTLEQFF.

The gene calls are TRBV7-9 and TRBJ2-7; TCRdb designates TRBD1, a call that cannot be tested without DNA. This CDR3 has 13 residues. Germline CDR1 reads SEHNR; CDR2 reads FQNEAQ (reference sequence). CDR3 residues: CASSLDYRDEQYF.

The chain couples TRBV7-3 to TRBJ1-1; TCRdb proposes TRBD1, but this gene call is untestable without DNA. Germline loops: CDR1 SGHTA, CDR2 FQGTGA. This CDR3 has 12 residues. CDR3 sequence: CASRGVNTEAFF.

The chain recombines TRBV12-3 or TRBV12-4 with TRBJ2-1; TCRdb's D gene call, TRBD2, goes unchecked for lack of DNA. CDR3 length equals 16 residues. The CDR3 here is CASSSDETTSGGLGVF.

V is TRBV11-2 and J is TRBJ2-7; the D call of TRBD1 rests on TCRdb alone, since no DNA is present to check it. The CDR3 totals 15 residues. Germline CDR1 and CDR2: SGHAT and FQNNGV. CDR3 residues: CASSQDGGDRHEQYF.

This rearrangement joins TRBV29-1 to TRBJ2-1; absent DNA, TCRdb's TRBD2 call cannot be checked. There are 12 residues in the CDR3. Germline assignment: CDR1 SQVTM and CDR2 ANQGSEA. CDR3 in amino acids: CSGGTDYNEQFF.

This chain joins TRBV29-1 and TRBJ2-1; TCRdb names TRBD2, which stays unverified in the absence of DNA. The CDR3 is made up of 16 amino acids. The germline V gene has CDR1 SQVTM and CDR2 ANQGSEA. CDR3 region: CSAWPYVVREGDEQFF.

V usage is TRBV7-8 and J usage is TRBJ2-1; TCRdb selects TRBD2, and the lack of DNA leaves this call unchecked. The germline V gene encodes CDR1 SGHVS and CDR2 FQNEAQ. The CDR3 consists of 15 residues. CDR3 amino acids: CATMAGGKDNNEQFF.

This chain links TRBV28 with TRBJ2-7. This CDR3 is 13 amino acids long. Germline V CDR1 and CDR2: MDHEN, SYDVKM. The CDR3 protein is CASSFKSSYEQYF.

J is TRBJ2-2 and V is TRBV5-1. The CDR3 runs 14 residues. Germline CDR1 and CDR2: SGHRS and YFSETQ. CDR3 protein: CASSLEVGTGELFF.

The J gene is TRBJ1-1, the V gene TRBV6-5. Germline-derived CDR1 and CDR2 are MNHEY and SVGAGI. This CDR3 has 13 residues. The CDR3 is CASSYHVSTEAFF.